This is a list of T cell receptor beta chains from one sample in a study of shared clonotypes between healthy human individuals. Measured with immunoSEQ multiplex PCR; TCRdb has only the in-frame clones, and not every one. Of approximately 340,000 clones listed, roughly 70% are singletons. The sample taken for sequencing was memory CD4+ T cells sorted from blood. The receptors stem from a young man in good health. Each CDR3 is given with its conserved first and last residue. A D gene is named only where the DNA matches it firmly. Not every row has a clone size; where given, it reads once, few, many or a size class.

size	D	V	J	CDR3	DNA
-	-	TRBV7-6	TRBJ1-1	CASSLVQGRMNTEAFF	TGTGCCAGCAGCTTAGTTCAGGGCAGGATGAACACTGAAGCTTTCTTT
-	TRBD2	TRBV19	TRBJ2-1	CASSRLGLAGPNEQFF	TGTGCCAGTAGTAGGTTGGGACTAGCGGGACCCAATGAGCAGTTCTTC
once	TRBD2	TRBV5-4	TRBJ2-6	CASSSGTSGGSGANVLTF	TGTGCCAGCAGTTCCGGGACTAGCGGGGGCTCTGGGGCCAACGTCCTGACTTTC
-	TRBD1	TRBV9	TRBJ1-5	CAGSPEQGWQPQHF	TGTGCCGGCAGCCCTGAACAGGGGTGGCAGCCCCAGCATTTT
-	-	TRBV2	TRBJ1-1	CASSESGFDTEAFF	TGTGCCAGCAGTGAAAGTGGCTTCGACACTGAAGCTTTCTTT
-	TRBD2	TRBV27	TRBJ2-7	CASKVASGSTGYEQYF	TGTGCCAGCAAGGTGGCTAGCGGGAGTACGGGCTACGAGCAGTACTTC
-	TRBD2	TRBV5-1	TRBJ2-1	CASSPGLAGANEQFF	TGCGCCAGCAGCCCGGGACTAGCGGGAGCAAATGAGCAGTTCTTC
few	-	TRBV29-1	TRBJ2-5	CSAITGLVTGTQYF	TGCAGCGCCATCACCGGTCTAGTAACGGGGACCCAGTACTTC
few	-	TRBV4-3	TRBJ2-7	CASSQVRYYEQYF	TGCGCCAGCAGCCAAGTTCGATACTACGAGCAGTACTTC
-	-	TRBV29-1	TRBJ2-7	CSVAGVGTRAYYEQYF	TGCAGCGTTGCGGGCGTAGGGACGAGGGCCTACTACGAGCAGTACTTC
-	TRBD1	TRBV6-1	TRBJ2-7	CASSEYRTGTYEQYF	TGTGCCAGCAGTGAATATAGGACAGGGACCTACGAGCAGTACTTC
-	-	TRBV11-1	TRBJ1-1	CASSHGYGRGEAFF	TGTGCCAGCAGTCATGGGTATGGCCGAGGTGAAGCTTTCTTT
once	TRBD1	TRBV19	TRBJ2-6	CASVKKQGFPSGANVLTF	TGTGCCAGTGTAAAAAAACAGGGGTTTCCCTCTGGGGCCAACGTCCTGACTTTC
few	-	TRBV5-4	TRBJ1-3	CASSSGLAGNTIYF	TGTGCCAGCAGCTCGGGGTTGGCTGGAAACACCATATATTTT
-	TRBD2	TRBV5-4	TRBJ2-1	CASSFHGLGGVEQFF	TGTGCCAGCAGCTTCCACGGACTAGGTGGCGTTGAGCAGTTCTTC
-	-	TRBV5-8	TRBJ2-3	CASSLLRRDTQYF	TGTGCCAGCAGCTTGCTAAGGCGAGATACGCAGTATTTT
once	-	TRBV6-1	TRBJ1-2	CASSVVYGYTF	TGTGCCAGCAGTGTAGTCTATGGCTACACCTTC